The rows below give T cell receptor beta chains drawn from one sample of a study of CD8+CD57+ T cells in acquired aplastic anemia. TCRdb reanalysed the reads using MiXCR and keeps one entry per CDR3 protein. The table shows 210,000 or so distinct CDR3 sequences, with over 40% occurring only once. The sequenced sample was sorted CD4+, CD8+, or CD8+CD57+ T cells (not recorded which) from PBMCs. These TCRs come from a human donor with aplastic anemia. The CDR3 runs from the conserved cysteine through the conserved F or W. The order of the fields is clone size, V gene, J gene, D gene, CDR3 protein, CDR3 DNA. A D gene is named only where the DNA matches it firmly. Not every row has a clone size; where given, it reads once, few, many or a size class.

clone size: many; V gene: TRBV14; J gene: TRBJ2-7; D gene: NA; CDR3 protein: CASSPFESSYEQYF; CDR3 DNA: TGTGCCAGCAGCCCGTTTGAGAGCTCCTACGAGCAGTACTTC
clone size: few; V gene: TRBV28; J gene: TRBJ1-6; D gene: NA; CDR3 protein: CAIEGGTYNSPLHF; CDR3 DNA: TGTGCCATCGAGGGGGGGACCTATAATTCACCCCTCCACTTT
clone size: many; V gene: TRBV19; J gene: TRBJ2-3; D gene: NA; CDR3 protein: CASSTLARDTQYF; CDR3 DNA: TGTGCCAGTAGTACTCTAGCGAGAGATACGCAGTATTTT
clone size: NA; V gene: TRBV5-1; J gene: TRBJ1-4; D gene: NA; CDR3 protein: CASSPRGGTNEKLFF; CDR3 DNA: TGCGCCAGCAGCCCCCGAGGGGGGACTAATGAAAAACTGTTTTTT
clone size: many; V gene: TRBV9; J gene: TRBJ2-1; D gene: TRBD2; CDR3 protein: CASSSPTGLAGYNEQFF; CDR3 DNA: TGTGCCAGCAGCTCCCCTACGGGACTAGCGGGGTACAATGAGCAGTTCTTC
clone size: many; V gene: TRBV13; J gene: TRBJ1-1; D gene: NA; CDR3 protein: CASTQTRDTEAFF; CDR3 DNA: TGTGCCAGCACTCAGACGAGGGACACTGAAGCTTTCTTT
clone size: many; V gene: TRBV12-3/TRBV12-4; J gene: TRBJ1-2; D gene: TRBD1; CDR3 protein: CASSGSGTGLGYGYTF; CDR3 DNA: TGTGCCAGCAGTGGATCCGGGACAGGCCTAGGGTATGGCTACACCTTC
clone size: NA; V gene: TRBV29-1; J gene: TRBJ2-5; D gene: NA; CDR3 protein: CSGTGRKETRYF; CDR3 DNA: TGCAGCGGAACGGGGCGTAAGGAGACCCGGTACTTC
clone size: NA; V gene: TRBV2; J gene: TRBJ2-5; D gene: NA; CDR3 protein: CASARRTEETQYF; CDR3 DNA: TGTGCCAGTGCTAGAAGGACAGAAGAGACCCAGTACTTC
clone size: many; V gene: TRBV6-5; J gene: TRBJ1-1; D gene: NA; CDR3 protein: CASSRDSRRAARNTEAFF; CDR3 DNA: TGTGCCAGCAGTAGGGATTCCCGGCGGGCAGCCCGAAACACTGAAGCTTTCTTT
clone size: few; V gene: TRBV3-1; J gene: TRBJ2-5; D gene: NA; CDR3 protein: CASSQAGQLETQYF; CDR3 DNA: TGTGCCAGCAGCCAAGCCGGACAGCTAGAGACCCAGTACTTC
clone size: NA; V gene: TRBV2; J gene: TRBJ1-1; D gene: NA; CDR3 protein: CASRQVESSTEASF; CDR3 DNA: TGTGCCAGCAGACAGGTTGAGTCTTCCACTGAAGCTTCCTTT
clone size: NA; V gene: TRBV7-8; J gene: TRBJ1-2; D gene: NA; CDR3 protein: CASSLLPYLAGEKDTQYGYTF; CDR3 DNA: TGTGCCAGCAGCTTATTACCCTACCTAGCGGGGGAAAAGGATACGCAGTATGGCTACACCTTC
clone size: once; V gene: TRBV29-1; J gene: TRBJ2-1; D gene: TRBD1; CDR3 protein: CSVAGTGADNEQFF; CDR3 DNA: TGCAGCGTCGCCGGGACAGGGGCGGACAATGAGCAGTTCTTC
clone size: many; V gene: TRBV4-1; J gene: TRBJ1-6; D gene: NA; CDR3 protein: CASSPAEVARENSPLHF; CDR3 DNA: TGCGCCAGCAGCCCAGCAGAGGTGGCCAGGGAAAATTCACCCCTCCACTTT
clone size: once; V gene: TRBV7-8; J gene: TRBJ2-7; D gene: NA; CDR3 protein: CASSINWGTYEQYF; CDR3 DNA: TGTGCCAGTAGTATAAACTGGGGAACCTACGAGCAGTACTTC
clone size: NA; V gene: TRBV6-2/TRBV6-3; J gene: TRBJ2-5; D gene: TRBD1; CDR3 protein: CATSDPRTGGATETQYF; CDR3 DNA: TGTGCCACCAGTGATCCGAGGACAGGGGGGGCCACAGAGACCCAGTACTTC
clone size: many; V gene: TRBV20-1; J gene: TRBJ2-1; D gene: NA; CDR3 protein: CSASGTLLYNEQFF; CDR3 DNA: TGCAGTGCTTCCGGGACTCTCCTCTACAATGAGCAGTTCTTC
clone size: many; V gene: TRBV19; J gene: TRBJ1-5; D gene: NA; CDR3 protein: CASSSGGPQHF; CDR3 DNA: TGTGCCAGTAGCAGTGGAGGGCCCCAGCATTTT
clone size: NA; V gene: TRBV2; J gene: TRBJ1-4; D gene: NA; CDR3 protein: CASSEQGKANEKLFF; CDR3 DNA: TGTGCCAGCAGTGAACAGGGGAAGGCTAATGAAAAACTGTTTTTT
clone size: many; V gene: TRBV20-1; J gene: TRBJ2-5; D gene: NA; CDR3 protein: CSARVLVQETQYF; CDR3 DNA: TGCAGTGCTAGAGTCCTAGTCCAAGAGACCCAGTACTTC
clone size: many; V gene: TRBV5-1; J gene: TRBJ2-3; D gene: TRBD2; CDR3 protein: CASRGLAGGPSTDTQYF; CDR3 DNA: TGCGCCAGCCGGGGGCTAGCGGGGGGGCCTAGCACAGATACGCAGTATTTT
clone size: many; V gene: TRBV7-2; J gene: TRBJ2-7; D gene: NA; CDR3 protein: CASSFIDSYEQYF; CDR3 DNA: TGTGCCAGCAGCTTCATAGATTCCTACGAGCAGTACTTC
clone size: NA; V gene: TRBV24-1; J gene: TRBJ2-1; D gene: NA; CDR3 protein: CATSDPSGPYNEQFF; CDR3 DNA: TGTGCCACCAGTGATCCCTCGGGTCCATACAATGAGCAGTTCTTC
clone size: NA; V gene: TRBV20-1; J gene: TRBJ2-7; D gene: NA; CDR3 protein: CSARDPLGRGGSYEQYF; CDR3 DNA: TGCAGTGCTAGAGACCCGCTAGGTCGGGGCGGCTCCTACGAGCAGTACTTC
clone size: NA; V gene: TRBV7-8; J gene: TRBJ2-5; D gene: NA; CDR3 protein: CASSLARQGETQYF; CDR3 DNA: TGTGCCAGCAGCTTAGCGCGCCAGGGCGAGACCCAGTACTTC
clone size: NA; V gene: TRBV20-1; J gene: TRBJ2-7; D gene: TRBD2; CDR3 protein: CSARDGGGDAYEQYF; CDR3 DNA: TGCAGTGCTAGAGATGGCGGGGGGGATGCCTACGAGCAGTACTTC
clone size: many; V gene: TRBV5-1; J gene: TRBJ2-1; D gene: TRBD2; CDR3 protein: CASSLIAGEDEQFF; CDR3 DNA: TGCGCCAGCAGCTTGATAGCGGGAGAGGATGAGCAGTTCTTC
clone size: many; V gene: TRBV20-1; J gene: TRBJ2-2; D gene: TRBD1; CDR3 protein: CSARGLQGAGELFF; CDR3 DNA: TGCAGTGCTAGAGGTCTGCAGGGGGCAGGGGAGCTGTTTTTT
clone size: NA; V gene: TRBV7-2; J gene: TRBJ2-7; D gene: NA; CDR3 protein: CASSFGRAYEQYF; CDR3 DNA: TGTGCCAGCAGCTTCGGCAGAGCCTACGAGCAGTACTTC
clone size: few; V gene: TRBV3-1; J gene: TRBJ1-3; D gene: NA; CDR3 protein: CASSQVNRGNTIYF; CDR3 DNA: TGTGCCAGCAGCCAAGTAAACCGCGGAAACACCATATATTTT
clone size: many; V gene: TRBV10-3; J gene: TRBJ2-6; D gene: NA; CDR3 protein: CAISESRGSSGANVLTF; CDR3 DNA: TGTGCCATCAGTGAGTCGAGAGGCAGCTCTGGGGCCAACGTCCTGACTTTC
clone size: NA; V gene: TRBV9; J gene: TRBJ1-5; D gene: NA; CDR3 protein: CASSVEGGENQAQHF; CDR3 DNA: TGTGCCAGCAGCGTAGAAGGGGGGGAGAATCAGGCCCAGCATTTT
clone size: many; V gene: TRBV24-1; J gene: TRBJ1-2; D gene: NA; CDR3 protein: CATSDSDRYYDYTF; CDR3 DNA: TGTGCCACCAGTGATTCGGACAGATACTATGACTACACCTTC
clone size: NA; V gene: TRBV3-1; J gene: TRBJ2-1; D gene: NA; CDR3 protein: CASSQDTVRSNEQFF; CDR3 DNA: TGTGCCAGCAGCCAAGATACAGTCCGGTCCAATGAGCAGTTCTTC
clone size: NA; V gene: TRBV5-8; J gene: TRBJ2-1; D gene: NA; CDR3 protein: CASSQQTGTDYNEQFF; CDR3 DNA: TGCGCCAGCAGCCAACAAACCGGGACGGACTACAATGAGCAGTTCTTC
clone size: many; V gene: TRBV20-1; J gene: TRBJ1-2; D gene: NA; CDR3 protein: CSARLPGVYRGYTF; CDR3 DNA: TGCAGTGCTAGACTTCCAGGGGTTTATCGTGGCTACACCTTC
clone size: NA; V gene: TRBV20-1; J gene: TRBJ2-7; D gene: TRBD2; CDR3 protein: CSAARGGVEQYF; CDR3 DNA: TGCAGTGCGGCACGGGGGGGCGTCGAGCAGTACTTC
clone size: NA; V gene: TRBV9; J gene: TRBJ1-1; D gene: NA; CDR3 protein: CASSVGQANTEAFF; CDR3 DNA: TGTGCCAGCAGCGTAGGGCAGGCGAACACTGAAGCTTTCTTT
clone size: NA; V gene: TRBV7-2; J gene: TRBJ1-2; D gene: TRBD1; CDR3 protein: CASSKGDRGAYGYTF; CDR3 DNA: TGTGCCAGCAGCAAGGGAGACAGGGGAGCCTATGGCTACACCTTC
clone size: NA; V gene: TRBV9; J gene: TRBJ1-2; D gene: NA; CDR3 protein: CASRGNNEQFYGYTF; CDR3 DNA: TGTGCCAGCAGGGGGAACAATGAGCAGTTCTATGGCTACACCTTC
clone size: NA; V gene: TRBV18; J gene: TRBJ1-2; D gene: NA; CDR3 protein: CASSPGGAGDGYTF; CDR3 DNA: TGTGCCAGCTCACCCGGCGGGGCAGGGGATGGCTACACCTTC
clone size: few; V gene: TRBV10-3; J gene: TRBJ1-1; D gene: TRBD1; CDR3 protein: CAISGDRGSNTEAFF; CDR3 DNA: TGTGCCATCAGTGGCGACAGGGGATCGAACACTGAAGCTTTCTTT
clone size: many; V gene: TRBV5-6; J gene: TRBJ1-6; D gene: TRBD1; CDR3 protein: CASSLGRGTDNSPLHF; CDR3 DNA: TGTGCCAGCAGCTTGGGGAGGGGGACAGATAATTCACCCCTCCACTTT
clone size: few; V gene: TRBV7-2; J gene: TRBJ1-2; D gene: TRBD1; CDR3 protein: CASSWGQGSNYGYTF; CDR3 DNA: TGTGCCAGCAGCTGGGGACAGGGCTCAAACTATGGCTACACCTTC
clone size: many; V gene: TRBV20-1; J gene: TRBJ2-3; D gene: TRBD1; CDR3 protein: CSAISGTGGIADTQYF; CDR3 DNA: TGCAGTGCTATATCCGGGACAGGGGGAATCGCAGATACGCAGTATTTT
clone size: NA; V gene: TRBV4-3; J gene: TRBJ2-7; D gene: TRBD1; CDR3 protein: CASSPGTASYEQYF; CDR3 DNA: TGCGCCAGCAGCCCCGGGACAGCCTCCTACGAGCAGTACTTC